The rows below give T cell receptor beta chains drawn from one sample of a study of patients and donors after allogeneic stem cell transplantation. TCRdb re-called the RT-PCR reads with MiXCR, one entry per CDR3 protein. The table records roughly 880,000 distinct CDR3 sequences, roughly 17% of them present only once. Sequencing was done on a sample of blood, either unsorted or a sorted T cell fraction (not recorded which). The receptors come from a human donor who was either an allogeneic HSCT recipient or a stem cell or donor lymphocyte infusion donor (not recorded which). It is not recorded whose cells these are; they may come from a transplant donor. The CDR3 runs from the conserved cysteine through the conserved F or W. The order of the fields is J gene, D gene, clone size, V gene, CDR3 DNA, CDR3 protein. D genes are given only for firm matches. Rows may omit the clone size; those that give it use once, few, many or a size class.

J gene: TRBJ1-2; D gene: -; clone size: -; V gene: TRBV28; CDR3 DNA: TGTGCCAGCAGCCCGGAGATTGGCAGGGGAAACTATGGCTACACCTTC; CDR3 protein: CASSPEIGRGNYGYTF
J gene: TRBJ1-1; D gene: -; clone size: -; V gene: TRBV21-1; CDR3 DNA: TGTGCCAGCAGCAAAGAGAGGCAGGGGCCCTTGAACACTGAAGCTTTCTTT; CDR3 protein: CASSKERQGPLNTEAFF
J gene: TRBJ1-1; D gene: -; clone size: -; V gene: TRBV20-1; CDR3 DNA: TGCAGTGCTTTGAGATCCAGGAACACTGAAGCTTTCTTT; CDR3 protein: CSALRSRNTEAFF
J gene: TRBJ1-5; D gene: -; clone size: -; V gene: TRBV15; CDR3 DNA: TGTGCCACCAGCAGAGACCGCGGACAGCAGAATCAGCCCCAGCATTTT; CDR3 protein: CATSRDRGQQNQPQHF
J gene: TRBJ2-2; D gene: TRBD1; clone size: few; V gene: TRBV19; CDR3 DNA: TGTGCCAGTACCCCCCCGGGACAGGTGAACACCGGGGAGCTGTTTTTT; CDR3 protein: CASTPPGQVNTGELFF
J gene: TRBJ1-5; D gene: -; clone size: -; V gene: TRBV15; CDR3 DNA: TGTGCCACCAGCAGAGCTCGGTGGGGCAATCAGCCCCAGCATTTT; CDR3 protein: CATSRARWGNQPQHF
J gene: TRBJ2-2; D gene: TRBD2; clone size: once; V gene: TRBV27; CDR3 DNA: TGTGCCAGCAGGGGGGTCGGACTAGCGGGATGGAACACCGGGGAGCTGTTTTTT; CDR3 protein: CASRGVGLAGWNTGELFF
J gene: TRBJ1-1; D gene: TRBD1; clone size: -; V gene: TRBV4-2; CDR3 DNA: TGTGCCAGCAGCTCCCGGGACAGGAACACTGAAGCTTTCTTT; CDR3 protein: CASSSRDRNTEAFF
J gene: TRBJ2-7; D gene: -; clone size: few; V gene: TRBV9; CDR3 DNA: TGTGCCAGCAGCGTAGATGGACTCACAGACGAGCAGTACTTC; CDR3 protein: CASSVDGLTDEQYF
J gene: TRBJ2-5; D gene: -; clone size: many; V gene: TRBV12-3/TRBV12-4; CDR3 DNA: TGTGCCAGCAGTCGGCTAGCAAGAGAGACCCAGTACTTC; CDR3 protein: CASSRLARETQYF
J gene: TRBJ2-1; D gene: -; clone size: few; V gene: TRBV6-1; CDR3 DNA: TGTGCCAGCAGTAATAGGGGGGGGGACACGTATGAGCAGTTCTTC; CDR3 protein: CASSNRGGDTYEQFF
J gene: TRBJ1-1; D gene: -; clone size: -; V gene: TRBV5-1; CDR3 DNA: TGCGCCAGCAGCTTGGCGGGGGGCTCCCCTCAGACTGAAGCTTTCTTT; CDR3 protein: CASSLAGGSPQTEAFF
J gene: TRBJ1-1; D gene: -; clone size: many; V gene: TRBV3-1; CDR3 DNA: TGTGCCAGCACCGGGACTACTAACACTGAAGCTTTCTTT; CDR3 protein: CASTGTTNTEAFF
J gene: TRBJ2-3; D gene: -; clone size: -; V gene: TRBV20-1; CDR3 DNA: TGCAGTGCTAGAGATAAAACCTGGCTAGCGAAAGATACGCAGTATTTT; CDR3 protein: CSARDKTWLAKDTQYF
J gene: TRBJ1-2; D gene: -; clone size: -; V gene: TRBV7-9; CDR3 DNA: TGTGCCAGCAGCGCCTCGGGAGGGATTTATGGCTACACCTTC; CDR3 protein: CASSASGGIYGYTF
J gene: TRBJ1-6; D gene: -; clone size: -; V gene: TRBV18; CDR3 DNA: TGTGCCAGCTCACCAAAGACAGCGTCACCCCTCCACTTT; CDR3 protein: CASSPKTASPLHF
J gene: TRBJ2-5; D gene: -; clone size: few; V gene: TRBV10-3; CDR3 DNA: TGTGCCATCAGTGTCGGGCAGGGCCTCCAAGAGACCCAGTACTTC; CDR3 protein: CAISVGQGLQETQYF
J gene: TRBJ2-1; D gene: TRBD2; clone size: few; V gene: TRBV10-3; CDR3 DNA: TGTGCCATCAGTGATATATCGGTAACGGGGGGCAATGAGCAGTTCTTC; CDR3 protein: CAISDISVTGGNEQFF
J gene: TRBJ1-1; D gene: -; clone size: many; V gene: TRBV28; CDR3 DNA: TGTGCCAGCCGGACTCAGTGGGTAGCTTTCTTT; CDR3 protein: CASRTQWVAFF
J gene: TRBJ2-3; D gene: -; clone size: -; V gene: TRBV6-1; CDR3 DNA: TGTGCCAGCAGCCGTAGACCCGACCGTGGGTTGACGCAGTATTTT; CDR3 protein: CASSRRPDRGLTQYF
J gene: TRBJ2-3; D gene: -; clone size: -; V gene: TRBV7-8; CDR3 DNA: TGTGCCAGCAGCGTAACGGTGGGCACAGATACGCAGTATTTT; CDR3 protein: CASSVTVGTDTQYF
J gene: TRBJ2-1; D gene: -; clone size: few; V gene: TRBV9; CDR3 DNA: TGTGCCAGCAGCCCCCACGGGACGGGAGACAATGAGCAGTTCTTC; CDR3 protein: CASSPHGTGDNEQFF
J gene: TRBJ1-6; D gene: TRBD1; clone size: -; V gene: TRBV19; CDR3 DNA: TGTGCCACCCGAGGTGGGGACAGGGGGAATTCACCCCTCCACTTT; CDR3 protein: CATRGGDRGNSPLHF
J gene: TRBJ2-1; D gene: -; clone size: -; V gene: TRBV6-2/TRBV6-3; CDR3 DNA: TGTGCCAGCAGTTACTCGAGTTCTAGCTCGTACAATGAGCAGTTCTTC; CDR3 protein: CASSYSSSSSYNEQFF
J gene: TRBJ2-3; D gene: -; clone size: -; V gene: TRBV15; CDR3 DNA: TGTGCCACCGCGGGGCCCCAAAGTCCAGATACGCAGTATTTT; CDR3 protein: CATAGPQSPDTQYF
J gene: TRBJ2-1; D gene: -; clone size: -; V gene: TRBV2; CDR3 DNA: TGTGCCAGCAGTGAAGCGGGAACAGTCAATGAGCAGTTCTTC; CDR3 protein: CASSEAGTVNEQFF
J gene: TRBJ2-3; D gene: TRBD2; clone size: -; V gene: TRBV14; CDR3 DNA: TGTGCCAGCAGCCCGCTGGGCGGGGGGAGCACAGATACGCAGTATTTT; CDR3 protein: CASSPLGGGSTDTQYF
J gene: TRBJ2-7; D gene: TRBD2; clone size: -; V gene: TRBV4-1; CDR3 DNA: TGCGCCAGCAGCCAAGCTCCCGGGACTAGCGGTTCCAGGGACTACGAGCAGTACTTC; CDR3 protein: CASSQAPGTSGSRDYEQYF
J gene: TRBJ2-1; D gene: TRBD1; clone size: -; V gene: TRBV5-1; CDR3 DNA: TGCGCCAGCAGCTCGCCCGGGACAGGGGACAATGAGCAGTTCTTC; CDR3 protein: CASSSPGTGDNEQFF
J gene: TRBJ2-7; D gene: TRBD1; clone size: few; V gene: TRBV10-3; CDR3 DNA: TGTGCCACCGGACAGGGGGCGGGCGAGCAGTACTTC; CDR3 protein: CATGQGAGEQYF
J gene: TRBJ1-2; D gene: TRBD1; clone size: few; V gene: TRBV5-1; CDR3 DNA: TGCGCCAGCGGGACAGGGCCGAACTATGGCTACACCTTC; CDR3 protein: CASGTGPNYGYTF